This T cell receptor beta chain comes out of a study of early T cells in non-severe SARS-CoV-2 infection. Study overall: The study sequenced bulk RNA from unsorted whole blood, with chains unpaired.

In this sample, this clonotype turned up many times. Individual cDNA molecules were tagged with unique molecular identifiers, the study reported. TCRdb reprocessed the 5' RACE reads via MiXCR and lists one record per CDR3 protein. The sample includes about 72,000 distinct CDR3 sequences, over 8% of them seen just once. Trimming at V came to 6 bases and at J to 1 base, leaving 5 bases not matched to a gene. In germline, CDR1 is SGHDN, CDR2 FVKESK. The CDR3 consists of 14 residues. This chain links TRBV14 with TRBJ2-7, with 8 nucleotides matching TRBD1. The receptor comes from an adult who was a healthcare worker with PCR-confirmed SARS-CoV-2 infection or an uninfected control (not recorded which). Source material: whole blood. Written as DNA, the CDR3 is TGTGCCAGCAGTCGGGACAGGACATCCTACGAGCAGTACTTC. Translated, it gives CASSRDRTSYEQYF.